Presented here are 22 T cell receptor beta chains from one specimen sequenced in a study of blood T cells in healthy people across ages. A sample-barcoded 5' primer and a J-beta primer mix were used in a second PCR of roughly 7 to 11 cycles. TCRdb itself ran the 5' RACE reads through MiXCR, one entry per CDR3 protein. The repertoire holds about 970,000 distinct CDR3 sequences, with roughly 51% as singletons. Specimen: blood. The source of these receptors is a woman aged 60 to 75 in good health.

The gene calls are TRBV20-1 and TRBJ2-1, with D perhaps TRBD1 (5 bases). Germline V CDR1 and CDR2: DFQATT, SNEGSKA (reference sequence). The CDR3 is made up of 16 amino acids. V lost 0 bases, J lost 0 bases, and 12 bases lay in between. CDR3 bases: TGCAGTGCTAGAGAAGGGGAAGCGCACTCCTACAATGAGCAGTTCTTC. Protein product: CSAREGEAHSYNEQFF.

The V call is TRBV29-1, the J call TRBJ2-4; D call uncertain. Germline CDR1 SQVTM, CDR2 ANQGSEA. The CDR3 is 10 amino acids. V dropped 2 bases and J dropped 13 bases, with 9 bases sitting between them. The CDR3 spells CSVEWNGQYF. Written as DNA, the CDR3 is TGCAGCGTTGAATGGAATGGGCAGTACTTC.

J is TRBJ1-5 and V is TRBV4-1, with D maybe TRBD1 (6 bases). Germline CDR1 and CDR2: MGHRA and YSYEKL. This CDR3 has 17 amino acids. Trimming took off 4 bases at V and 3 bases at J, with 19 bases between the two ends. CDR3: CASSPHPARQDNQPQHF. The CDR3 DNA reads TGCGCCAGCAGCCCCCATCCTGCCCGACAGGACAATCAGCCCCAGCATTTT.

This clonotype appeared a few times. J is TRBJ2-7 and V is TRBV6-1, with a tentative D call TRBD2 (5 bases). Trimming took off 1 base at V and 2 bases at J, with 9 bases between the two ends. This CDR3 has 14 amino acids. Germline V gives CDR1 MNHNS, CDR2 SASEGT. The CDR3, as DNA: TGTGCCAGCAGTGAAGGGTCGGAGGCCTACGAGCAGTACTTC. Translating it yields CASSEGSEAYEQYF.

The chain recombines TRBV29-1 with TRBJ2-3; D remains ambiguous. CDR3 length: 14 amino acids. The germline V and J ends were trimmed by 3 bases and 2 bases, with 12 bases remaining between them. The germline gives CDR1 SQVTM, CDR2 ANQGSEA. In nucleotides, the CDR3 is TGCAGCGTTGAGGGGTCCACTTTCACAGATACGCAGTATTTT. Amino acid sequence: CSVEGSTFTDTQYF.

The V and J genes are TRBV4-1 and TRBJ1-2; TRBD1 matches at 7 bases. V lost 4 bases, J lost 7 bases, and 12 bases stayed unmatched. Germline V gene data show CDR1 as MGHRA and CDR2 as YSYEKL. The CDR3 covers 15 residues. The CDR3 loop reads CASSRNRDSKAGYTF. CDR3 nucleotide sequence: TGCGCCAGCAGCCGCAACCGGGACAGCAAGGCTGGCTACACCTTC.

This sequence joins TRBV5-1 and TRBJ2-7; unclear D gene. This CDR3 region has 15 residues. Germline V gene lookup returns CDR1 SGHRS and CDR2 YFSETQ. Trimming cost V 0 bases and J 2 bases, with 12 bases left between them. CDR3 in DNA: TGCGCCAGCAGCTTGGGGGCCAGCAATACCTACGAGCAGTACTTC. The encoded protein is CASSLGASNTYEQYF.

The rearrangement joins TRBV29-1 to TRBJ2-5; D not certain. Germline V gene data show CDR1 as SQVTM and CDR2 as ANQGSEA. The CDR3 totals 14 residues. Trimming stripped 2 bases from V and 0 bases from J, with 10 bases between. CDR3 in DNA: TGCAGCGTTGAATGGCAGACGTACCAAGAGACCCAGTACTTC. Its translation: CSVEWQTYQETQYF. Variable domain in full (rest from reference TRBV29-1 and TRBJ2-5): SAVISQKPSRDICQRGTSLTIQCQVDSQVTMMFWYRQQPGQSLTLIATANQGSEATYESGFVIDKFPISRPNLTFSTLTVSNMSPEDSSIYLCSVEWQTYQETQYFGPGTRLLVL.

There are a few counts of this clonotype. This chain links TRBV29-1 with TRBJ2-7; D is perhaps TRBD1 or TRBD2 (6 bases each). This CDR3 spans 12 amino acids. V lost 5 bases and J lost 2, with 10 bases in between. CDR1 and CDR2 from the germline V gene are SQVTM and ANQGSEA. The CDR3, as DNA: TGCAGCGTTCAAGGGGGGACCTACGAGCAGTACTTC. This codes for CSVQGGTYEQYF.

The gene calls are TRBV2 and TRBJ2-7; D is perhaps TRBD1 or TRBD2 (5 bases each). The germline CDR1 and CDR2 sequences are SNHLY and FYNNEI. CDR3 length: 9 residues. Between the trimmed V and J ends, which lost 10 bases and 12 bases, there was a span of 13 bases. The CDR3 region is CAIGAFGYF. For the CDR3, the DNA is TGTGCCATCGGGGCCTTTGGGTACTTC.

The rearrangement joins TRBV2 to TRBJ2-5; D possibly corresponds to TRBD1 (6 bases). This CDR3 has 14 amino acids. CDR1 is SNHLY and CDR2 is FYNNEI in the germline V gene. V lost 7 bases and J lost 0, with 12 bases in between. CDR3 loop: CASTIRDNQETQYF. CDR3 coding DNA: TGTGCCAGCACTATACGGGACAACCAAGAGACCCAGTACTTC.

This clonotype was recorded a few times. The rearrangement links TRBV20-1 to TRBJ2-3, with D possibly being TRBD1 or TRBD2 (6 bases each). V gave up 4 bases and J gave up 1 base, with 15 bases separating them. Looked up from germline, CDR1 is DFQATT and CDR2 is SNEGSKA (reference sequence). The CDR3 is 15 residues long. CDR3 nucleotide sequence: TGCAGTGCTACCAGCCTAAGGGGGGGCACAGATACGCAGTATTTT. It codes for CSATSLRGGTDTQYF.

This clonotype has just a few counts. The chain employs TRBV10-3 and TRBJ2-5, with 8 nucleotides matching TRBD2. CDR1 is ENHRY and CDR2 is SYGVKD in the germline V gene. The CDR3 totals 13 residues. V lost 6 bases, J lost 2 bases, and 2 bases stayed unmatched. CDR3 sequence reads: CAISEREQETQYF. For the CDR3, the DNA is TGTGCCATCAGCGAGCGGGAGCAAGAGACCCAGTACTTC.

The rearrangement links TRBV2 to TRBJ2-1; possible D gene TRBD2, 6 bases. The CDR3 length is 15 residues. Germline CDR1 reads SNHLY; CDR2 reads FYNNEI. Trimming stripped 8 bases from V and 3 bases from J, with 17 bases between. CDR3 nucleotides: TGTGCCAGCCAAGGTGGCGGGACCTTCTACAATGAGCAGTTCTTC. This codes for CASQGGGTFYNEQFF.

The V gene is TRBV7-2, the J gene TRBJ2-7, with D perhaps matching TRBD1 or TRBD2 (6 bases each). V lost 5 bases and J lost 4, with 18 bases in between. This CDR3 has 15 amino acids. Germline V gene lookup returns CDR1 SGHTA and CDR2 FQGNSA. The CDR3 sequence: CASSSLRGAGYEQYF. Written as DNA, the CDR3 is TGTGCCAGCAGCAGCTTAAGGGGGGCGGGGTACGAGCAGTACTTC.

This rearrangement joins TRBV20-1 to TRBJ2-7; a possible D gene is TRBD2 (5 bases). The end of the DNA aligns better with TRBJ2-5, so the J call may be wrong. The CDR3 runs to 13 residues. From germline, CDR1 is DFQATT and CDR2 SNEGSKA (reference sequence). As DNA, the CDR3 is TGCAGTGCTAGGGCAGGTGGGGAGGAGACCCAGTACTTC. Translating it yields CSARAGGEETQYF.

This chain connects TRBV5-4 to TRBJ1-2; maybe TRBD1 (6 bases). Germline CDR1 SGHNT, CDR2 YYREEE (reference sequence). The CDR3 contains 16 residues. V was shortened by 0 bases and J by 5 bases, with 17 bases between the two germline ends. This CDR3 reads CASSLAGGLGLYGYTF. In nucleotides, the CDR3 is TGTGCCAGCAGCTTGGCCGGGGGGCTCGGGCTATATGGCTACACCTTC.

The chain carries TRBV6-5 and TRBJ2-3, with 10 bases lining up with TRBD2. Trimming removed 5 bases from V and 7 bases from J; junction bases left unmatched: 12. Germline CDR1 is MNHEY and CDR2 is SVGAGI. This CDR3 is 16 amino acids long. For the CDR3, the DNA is TGTGCCAGCAGTCCAAGCGGGAGGGCCGACGGATATACGCAGTATTTT. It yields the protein CASSPSGRADGYTQYF.

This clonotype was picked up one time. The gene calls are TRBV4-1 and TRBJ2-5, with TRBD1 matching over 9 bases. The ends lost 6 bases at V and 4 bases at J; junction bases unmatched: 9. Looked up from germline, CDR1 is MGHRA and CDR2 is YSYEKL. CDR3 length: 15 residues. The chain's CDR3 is CASRPHTDRGETQYF. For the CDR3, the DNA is TGCGCCAGCAGGCCACACACGGACAGGGGAGAGACCCAGTACTTC.

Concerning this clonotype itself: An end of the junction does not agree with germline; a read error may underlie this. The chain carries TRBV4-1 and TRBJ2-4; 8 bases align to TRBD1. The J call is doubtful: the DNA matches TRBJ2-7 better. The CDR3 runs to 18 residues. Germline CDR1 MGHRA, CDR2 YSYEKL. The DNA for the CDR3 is TGCACCAGCAGCCAAGATGGCGGTCGGCAGGGGGCGACCTACGAGCAGTACTTC. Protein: CTSSQDGGRQGATYEQYF.

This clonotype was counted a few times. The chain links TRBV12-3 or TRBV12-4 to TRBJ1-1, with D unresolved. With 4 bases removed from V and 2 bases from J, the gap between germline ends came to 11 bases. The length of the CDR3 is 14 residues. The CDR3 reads CASSYSETNTEAFF. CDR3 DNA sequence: TGTGCCAGCAGTTACTCAGAGACTAACACTGAAGCTTTCTTT.

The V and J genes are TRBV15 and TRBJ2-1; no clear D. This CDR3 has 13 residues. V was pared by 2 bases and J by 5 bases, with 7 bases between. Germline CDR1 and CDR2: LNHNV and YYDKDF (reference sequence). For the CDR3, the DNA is TGTGCCACCAGCAGACCGGGTAACAATGAGCAGTTCTTC. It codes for CATSRPGNNEQFF.